This T cell receptor (beta chain) comes out of a study of cytomegalovirus exposure and HLA in healthy donors. Study-level background: An early release of data contained approximately 85 million unique TCRs, which came from HLA-typed donors.

The CDR3 contains 14 residues. Per germline, CDR1 SGHVS and CDR2 FNYEAQ. Germline trimming cut 5 bases from V and 8 bases from J; bases unmatched to any gene: 6. In the PCR, 60 Vbeta and 13 Jbeta primers were used. Libraries were prepared by immunoSEQ multiplex PCR; TCRdb keeps only in-frame clonotypes and omits some of them. This table holds tens of thousands of clones. Healthy bone marrow donors made up the donor group. Regarding this clone: The antigen is unknown.

Overall study findings and caveats: Follow-up analysis later connected one missense variant in DCLRE1C with trimming of TCR beta V- and J-genes. Most likely, a cluster of highly shared sequence variants arose as a sequencing artifact.

The sample consisted of PBMCs. This chain joins TRBV7-6 and TRBJ1-4, with 9 nucleotides matching TRBD1. This TCR derives from a girl aged 5-17 years in good health and CMV-seropositive. The CDR3 loop reads CASSQGQGTEKLFF. For the CDR3, the DNA is TGTGCCAGCAGCCAGGGACAGGGAACGGAAAAACTGTTTTTT.